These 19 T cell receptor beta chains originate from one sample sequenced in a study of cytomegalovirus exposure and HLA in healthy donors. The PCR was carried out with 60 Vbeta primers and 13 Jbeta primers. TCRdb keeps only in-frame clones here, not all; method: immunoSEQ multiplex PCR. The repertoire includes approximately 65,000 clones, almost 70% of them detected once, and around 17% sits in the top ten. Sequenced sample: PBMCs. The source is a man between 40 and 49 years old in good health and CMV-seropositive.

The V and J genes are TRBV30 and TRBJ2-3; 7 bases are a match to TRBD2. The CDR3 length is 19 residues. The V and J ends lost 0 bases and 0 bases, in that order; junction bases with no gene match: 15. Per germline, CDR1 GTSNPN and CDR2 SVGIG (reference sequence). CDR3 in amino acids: CAWSVPVSGLLSSTDTQYF. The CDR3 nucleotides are TGTGCCTGGAGTGTACCGGTTAGCGGGCTCCTATCTAGCACAGATACGCAGTATTTT.

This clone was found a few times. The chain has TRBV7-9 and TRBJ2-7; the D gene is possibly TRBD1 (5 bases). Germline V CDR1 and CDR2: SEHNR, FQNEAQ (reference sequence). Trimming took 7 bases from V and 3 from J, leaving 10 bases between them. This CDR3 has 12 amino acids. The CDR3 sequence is CASNLQDYEQYF. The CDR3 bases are TGTGCCAGCAACCTACAGGACTACGAGCAGTACTTC.

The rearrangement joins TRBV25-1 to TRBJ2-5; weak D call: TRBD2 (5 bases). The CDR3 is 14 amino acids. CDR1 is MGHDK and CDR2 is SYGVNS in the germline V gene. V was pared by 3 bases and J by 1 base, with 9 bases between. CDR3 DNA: TGTGCCAGCAGTGAGGGGAGCACCCAAGAGACCCAGTACTTC. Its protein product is CASSEGSTQETQYF.

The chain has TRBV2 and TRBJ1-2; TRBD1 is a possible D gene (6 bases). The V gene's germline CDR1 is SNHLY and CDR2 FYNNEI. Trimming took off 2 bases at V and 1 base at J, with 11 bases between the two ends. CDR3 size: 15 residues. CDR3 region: CASSETGFLNYGYTF. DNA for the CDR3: TGTGCCAGCAGTGAAACAGGGTTCCTTAACTATGGCTACACCTTC. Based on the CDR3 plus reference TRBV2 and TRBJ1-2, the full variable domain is EPEVTQTPSHQVTQMGQEVILRCVPISNHLYFYWYRQILGQKVEFLVSFYNNEISEKSEIFDDQFSVERPDGSNFTLKIRSTKLEDSAMYFCASSETGFLNYGYTFGSGTRLTVV.

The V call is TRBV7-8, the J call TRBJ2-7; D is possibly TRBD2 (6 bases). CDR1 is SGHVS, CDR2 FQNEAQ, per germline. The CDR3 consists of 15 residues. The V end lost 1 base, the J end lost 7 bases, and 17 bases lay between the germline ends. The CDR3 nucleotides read TGTGCCAGCAGCTTAGTGGGTGGAGGGCGCGGGGAGCAGTACTTC. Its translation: CASSLVGGGRGEQYF.

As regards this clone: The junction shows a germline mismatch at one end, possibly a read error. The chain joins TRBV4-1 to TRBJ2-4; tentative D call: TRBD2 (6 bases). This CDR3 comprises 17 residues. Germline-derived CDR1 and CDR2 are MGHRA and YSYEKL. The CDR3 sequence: CASSQVVGGATKSIQYF. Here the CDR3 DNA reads TGCGCCAGCAGCCAAGTAGTCGGCGGGGCGACCAAAAGCATTCAGTACTTC.

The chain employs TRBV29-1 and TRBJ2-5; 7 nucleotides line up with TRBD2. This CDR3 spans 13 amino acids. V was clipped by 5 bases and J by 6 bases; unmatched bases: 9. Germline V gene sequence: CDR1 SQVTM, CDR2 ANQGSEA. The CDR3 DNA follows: TGCAGCGTTCCCCCAGGCGGGAGCCAGACCCAGTACTTC. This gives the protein CSVPPGGSQTQYF.

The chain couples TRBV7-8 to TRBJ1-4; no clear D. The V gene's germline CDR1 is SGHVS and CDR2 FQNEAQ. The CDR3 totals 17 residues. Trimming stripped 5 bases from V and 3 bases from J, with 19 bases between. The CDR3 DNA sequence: TGTGCCAGCAGCACGCAATCCTGGGCATTTGCTAATGAAAAACTGTTTTTT. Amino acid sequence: CASSTQSWAFANEKLFF.

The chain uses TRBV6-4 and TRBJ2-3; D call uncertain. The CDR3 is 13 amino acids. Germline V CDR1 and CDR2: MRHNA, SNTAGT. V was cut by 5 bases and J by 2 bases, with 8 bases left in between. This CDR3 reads CASSLGFTDTQYF. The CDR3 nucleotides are TGTGCCAGCAGTCTGGGCTTCACAGATACGCAGTATTTT.

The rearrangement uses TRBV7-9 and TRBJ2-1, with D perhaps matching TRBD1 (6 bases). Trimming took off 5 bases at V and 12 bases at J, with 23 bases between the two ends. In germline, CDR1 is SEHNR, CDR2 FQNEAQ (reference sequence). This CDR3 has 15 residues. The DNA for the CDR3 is TGTGCCAGCAGCCCGGGTGGGGGCTCAACAAAGGTGCAGTTCTTC. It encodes CASSPGGGSTKVQFF.

CDR3 loop: CASSPTGGSYEQYF. CDR3 bases: TGTGCCAGCTCACCGACAGGGGGCTCCTACGAGCAGTACTTC. The chain recombines TRBV18 with TRBJ2-7, with 9 bases that match TRBD1. This CDR3 has 14 residues. V lost 3 bases, J lost 0 bases, and 0 bases stayed unmatched. Germline-derived CDR1 and CDR2 are KGHSH and LQKENI.

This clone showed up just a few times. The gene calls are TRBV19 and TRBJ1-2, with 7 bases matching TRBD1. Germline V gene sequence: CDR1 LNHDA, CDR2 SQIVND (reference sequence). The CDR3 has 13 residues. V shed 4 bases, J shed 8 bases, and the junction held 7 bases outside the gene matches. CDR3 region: CASSNRGSVGYTF. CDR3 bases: TGTGCCAGTAGTAACAGGGGTTCAGTCGGCTACACCTTC.

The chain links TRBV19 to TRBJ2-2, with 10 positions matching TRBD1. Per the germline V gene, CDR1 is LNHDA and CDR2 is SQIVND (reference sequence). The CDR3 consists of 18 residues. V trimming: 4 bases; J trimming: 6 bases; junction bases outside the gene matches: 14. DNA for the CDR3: TGTGCCAGTAGTACCGGGACAGGGGCCTTAAGAAACCCCGGGGAGCTGTTTTTT. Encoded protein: CASSTGTGALRNPGELFF.

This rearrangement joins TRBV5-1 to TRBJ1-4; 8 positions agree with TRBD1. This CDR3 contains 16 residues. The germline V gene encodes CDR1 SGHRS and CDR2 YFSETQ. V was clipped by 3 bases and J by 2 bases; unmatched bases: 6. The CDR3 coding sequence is TGCGCCAGCAGCTCCAGGACAGGGTCTACTAATGAAAAACTGTTTTTT. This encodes CASSSRTGSTNEKLFF.

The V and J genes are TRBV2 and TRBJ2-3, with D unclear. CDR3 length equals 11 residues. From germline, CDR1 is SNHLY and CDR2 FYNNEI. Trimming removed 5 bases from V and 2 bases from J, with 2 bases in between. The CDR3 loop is CASSLTDTQYF. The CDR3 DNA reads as TGTGCCAGCAGTCTCACAGATACGCAGTATTTT.

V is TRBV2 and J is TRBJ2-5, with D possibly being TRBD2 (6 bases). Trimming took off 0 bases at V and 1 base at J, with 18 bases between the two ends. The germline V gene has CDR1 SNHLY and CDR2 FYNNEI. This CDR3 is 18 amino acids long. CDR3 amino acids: CASSEAVAVSGFQETQYF. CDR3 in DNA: TGTGCCAGCAGTGAAGCAGTTGCGGTTAGCGGATTCCAAGAGACCCAGTACTTC.

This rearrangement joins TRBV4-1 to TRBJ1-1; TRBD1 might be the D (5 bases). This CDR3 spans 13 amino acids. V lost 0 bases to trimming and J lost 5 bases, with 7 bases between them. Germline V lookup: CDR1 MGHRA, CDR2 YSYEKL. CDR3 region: CASSQDGGTEAFF. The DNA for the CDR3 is TGCGCCAGCAGCCAAGACGGGGGAACTGAAGCTTTCTTT.

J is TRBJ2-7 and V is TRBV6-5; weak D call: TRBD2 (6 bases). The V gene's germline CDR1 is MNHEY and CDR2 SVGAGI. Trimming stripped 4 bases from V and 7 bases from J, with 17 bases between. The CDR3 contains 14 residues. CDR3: CASSFGGMEREQYF. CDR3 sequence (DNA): TGTGCCAGCAGTTTTGGGGGGATGGAGAGGGAGCAGTACTTC.

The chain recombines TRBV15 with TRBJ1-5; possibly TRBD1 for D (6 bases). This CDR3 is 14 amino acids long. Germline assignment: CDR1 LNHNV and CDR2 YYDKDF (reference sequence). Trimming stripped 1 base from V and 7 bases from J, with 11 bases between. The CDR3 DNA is TGTGCCACCAGCAGAGGGGGGGGCCACCAGCCCCAGCATTTT. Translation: CATSRGGGHQPQHF. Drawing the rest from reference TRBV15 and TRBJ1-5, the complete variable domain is DAMVIQNPRYQVTQFGKPVTLSCSQTLNHNVMYWYQQKSSQAPKLLFHYYDKDFNNEADTPDNFQSRRPNTSFCFLDIRSPGLGDTAMYLCATSRGGGHQPQHFGDGTRLSIL.